This record covers a single T cell receptor beta chain. Its antigen is currently not known. The sample holds no much larger clone one base away, and base qualities are not on file. The protocol used for the library was 5' RACE. TCRdb records Illumina HiSeq 2500 as the sequencer. A second PCR of roughly 7 to 11 cycles was performed with a sample-barcoded 5' primer and a J-beta primer mix. A unique molecular identifier was introduced onto each TCR beta cDNA molecule by a template-switch 5' adaptor carrying 12 random nucleotides. At least 3 million CDR3-containing paired-end reads were obtained from each sample. The Mint cDNA synthesis kit, primed by a TRBC-specific oligonucleotide, was used to synthesize first-strand cDNA from all RNA. All cDNA was treated with uracil-DNA glycosylase and then went through a first 18-cycle PCR with the universal primers M1SS and BC2_uni_R. As for the original processing: For normalization, 1 million high-quality reads, each with a distinct molecular identifier, were randomly selected from each sample. Reads with shared molecular identifiers were discarded instead of being binned into consensus sequences. MiTCR, run with a Q25 quality threshold and the strictest error-elimination algorithm, handled CDR3 identification, clonotype clustering and error correction. Lower-bound total TCR beta diversity was estimated with a nonparametric unseen species model using Euler transformation. TCRdb passed the public sequencing reads through fastp at Q25 and MiXCR, retaining productive beta sequences. CDR3 protein duplicates are merged, each entry listing the most common genes and DNA. It is TCRdb's table, rather than the study itself, that gives the V and J calls and clone size. The sample data list approximately 810,000 distinct CDR3 sequences, and 29% of these were observed just once. The ten biggest clones cover 15% to 20% of the sample.

Systemically healthy Caucasian individuals from Russia, some 36 in total and aged about 6 to 95 years, were included as donors. Each donor gave approximately 9.3 milliliters of peripheral blood, collected into EDTA-treated Vacutainer tubes. Ficoll-Paque density-gradient centrifugation was used to isolate PBMCs, with at least 6.5 million per sample. Trizol reagent was used to extract total RNA from the PBMCs, yielding at least 5.5 micrograms per sample. For every donor, an aliquot of PBMCs went through flow cytometry to measure the percentages of naive CD45RAhigh/CD27high T cells. The sample belongs to a study of blood T cells in healthy people across ages (dated by TCRdb to between 2014 and 2017). General notes on the study: In model experiments, template switching captured roughly one uniquely barcoded TCR beta cDNA molecule for every two T cells. Using deep sequencing normalized with unique cDNA molecular identifiers, the study measured how TCR beta repertoire diversity changes with age. To avoid experimental bias, donors of different ages were randomly spread across the sequencing lanes. Donors were grouped into four age groups: young (average approximately 15 years), middle-aged (about 38), aged (over 55) and long-lived (approximately 78). Using the same blood draw, the study looked at two additional independent replicas of 1 million unique cDNA reads for two donors, one aged 18 to 29 and the other aged 80 or older. Broader findings and caveats from the paper: The long-lived group showed more naive CD4+ T cells, fewer expanded clones and increased TCR diversity than the aged group, suggesting age selection. Observed TCR beta diversity per million T cells fell roughly linearly with age, and a significant reduction was already apparent by age roughly 41. There was a strong correlation between observed TCR beta diversity and the percentage of naive T cells measured by flow cytometry. Since profiling was done on bulk unsorted PBMCs, naive and antigen-experienced compartments could not be conclusively compared. Because the CMV infection status of the donors was unknown, age-related changes in expanded clonotypes may potentially have been confounded. Total diversity estimates from one million sequenced T cells were considered lower bounds and underestimates.

Measured from the cysteine to the phenylalanine, the CDR3 is 11 residues long. The read is trimmed to its CDR3 DNA, 33 bases read in frame from base 1. The V and J ends are trimmed by 9 bases and 6 bases, leaving 10 bases between them. The source material was blood. The rearranged segments are TRBV12-3 or TRBV12-4 and TRBJ2-3, with the D gene uncertain. The clonotype originates from a woman older than 75 in good health. The CDR3 protein sequence reads: CARAPADTQYF. The DNA is TGTGCCAGAGCCCCGGCGGATACGCAGTATTTT.